Following are 13 T cell receptor beta chains from one sample sequenced in a study of beta chain features in type 1 diabetes. The sequenced template was cDNA made from the entire isolated RNA. Here immunoSEQ multiplex PCR was the method, and the copy in TCRdb shows in-frame clones only, minus some. The sample has 200,000 to 250,000 clones, over 8.5% seen once. The sample was naive CD4+ T cells from blood. The receptor source for this set is a woman aged 18-35 years in good health.

V and J are TRBV4-2 and TRBJ1-1, with D tentatively TRBD1 (6 bases). The CDR3 is made up of 17 amino acids. Trimming took 4 bases from V and 0 from J, leaving 18 bases between them. Germline assignment: CDR1 LGHNA and CDR2 YNFKEQ. The chain's CDR3 is CASSPPLTTGMNTEAFF. In DNA form, the CDR3 reads TGTGCCAGCAGCCCTCCTTTAACGACAGGAATGAACACTGAAGCTTTCTTT.

There are a few counts of this clone. V usage is TRBV4-2 and J usage is TRBJ1-2, with D tentatively TRBD1 (5 bases). V was cut by 0 bases and J by 2 bases, with 19 bases left in between. CDR1 is LGHNA, CDR2 YNFKEQ, per germline. This CDR3 comprises 18 residues. CDR3 loop: CASSQDWAGGAQNYGYTF. CDR3 DNA sequence: TGTGCCAGCAGCCAAGATTGGGCGGGCGGGGCGCAGAACTATGGCTACACCTTC.

The rearrangement joins TRBV7-8 to TRBJ1-1; maybe TRBD1 (6 bases). CDR1 and CDR2 from the germline V gene are SGHVS and FQNEAQ. V lost 5 bases and J 2 bases, leaving 15 bases between the germline ends. CDR3 length equals 15 residues. CDR3 DNA sequence: TGTGCCAGCAGCGAGACCAGGACAGTTAACACTGAAGCTTTCTTT. The encoded protein is CASSETRTVNTEAFF.

This chain links TRBV13 with TRBJ2-7; D ambiguous. Germline CDR1 is PRHDT and CDR2 is FYEKMQ (reference sequence). Trimming cost V 5 bases and J 6 bases, with 11 bases left between them. This CDR3 has 12 amino acids. The CDR3: CASSLTTGEQYF. The CDR3 nucleotides read TGTGCCAGCAGCCTCACTACGGGCGAGCAGTACTTC. The whole variable domain, remainder taken from reference TRBV13 and TRBJ2-7, is AAGVIQSPRHLIKEKRETATLKCYPIPRHDTVYWYQQGPGQDPQFLISFYEKMQSDKGSIPDRFSAQQFSDYHSELNMSSLELGDSALYFCASSLTTGEQYFGPGTRLTVT.

The chain recombines TRBV19 with TRBJ2-6, with a weak D call TRBD1 (5 bases). The V gene's germline CDR1 is LNHDA and CDR2 SQIVND (reference sequence). The V gene lost 3 bases and the J gene lost 2 bases, with 8 bases spanning the gap. The CDR3 length is 15 residues. The CDR3 region is CASSISRAGANVLTF. Here the CDR3 DNA reads TGTGCCAGTAGTATCTCCAGGGCTGGGGCCAACGTCCTGACTTTC.

V and J are TRBV30 and TRBJ1-5, with 11 bases matching TRBD1. J was trimmed by 6 bases and V by 2 bases; bases with no gene match: 3. Germline CDR1 is GTSNPN and CDR2 is SVGIG (reference sequence). The CDR3 totals 14 residues. The CDR3 loop is CAWSKGTGGQPQHF. In nucleotides, the CDR3 is TGTGCCTGGAGTAAGGGGACAGGGGGTCAGCCCCAGCATTTT.

The CDR3 bases are TGTGCCAGCAGCGCCCGAGGATGGGTCTACGAGCAGTACTTC. Its translation: CASSARGWVYEQYF. The chain carries TRBV11-2 and TRBJ2-7; D not certain. This CDR3 contains 14 residues. Germline CDR1 SGHAT, CDR2 FQNNGV. Deletions cut 5 bases from V and 3 bases from J, with 14 bases between. Variable domain in full (rest from reference TRBV11-2 and TRBJ2-7): EAGVAQSPRYKIIEKRQSVAFWCNPISGHATLYWYQQILGQGPKLLIQFQNNGVVDDSQLPKDRFSAERLKGVDSTLKIQPAKLEDSAVYLCASSARGWVYEQYFGPGTRLTVT.

This clone was counted a few times. V usage is TRBV11-2 and J usage is TRBJ2-7, with 11 bases aligning to TRBD1. Germline values: CDR1 SGHAT, CDR2 FQNNGV. V gave up 6 bases and J gave up 4 bases; unmatched junction bases: 5. This CDR3 spans 14 amino acids. The CDR3 spells CASRKGTGGYEQYF. CDR3 bases: TGTGCCAGCAGGAAGGGGACAGGGGGTTACGAGCAGTACTTC.

The chain uses TRBV5-1 and TRBJ2-3; TRBD2 matches at 13 bases. J lost 3 bases, V lost 4 bases, and 8 bases had no gene match. The germline CDR1 and CDR2 sequences are SGHRS and YFSETQ. There are 17 residues in the CDR3. As DNA, the CDR3 is TGCGCCAGCAGCGGGGGACTAGCGGGGATAGGTACAGATACGCAGTATTTT. Residues: CASSGGLAGIGTDTQYF. The full variable domain, completed using reference TRBV5-1 and TRBJ2-3, is KAGVTQTPRYLIKTRGQQVTLSCSPISGHRSVSWYQQTPGQGLQFLFEYFSETQRNKGNFPGRFSGRQFSNSRSEMNVSTLELGDSALYLCASSGGLAGIGTDTQYFGPGTRLTVL.

The V and J genes are TRBV4-1 and TRBJ2-5; 10 bases are a match to TRBD1. The J call may be faulty, since TRBJ2-7 better matches the DNA end. CDR1 and CDR2 from the germline V gene are MGHRA and YSYEKL. This CDR3 is built from 17 residues. In DNA form, the CDR3 reads TGCGCCAGCAGCCAAGTACTGGACAGGGGGTTTCCCTACGAGCAGTACTTC. As protein: CASSQVLDRGFPYEQYF.

The CDR3 DNA sequence: TGTGCCTGGAGTCCCAGAACAGGGGGCATCGTAGACTATGGCTACACCTTC. Translated: CAWSPRTGGIVDYGYTF. The V gene is TRBV30, the J gene TRBJ1-2, with 9 bases aligning to TRBD1. The ends lost 2 bases at V and 3 bases at J; junction bases unmatched: 13. From germline, CDR1 is GTSNPN and CDR2 SVGIG (reference sequence). CDR3 length: 17 amino acids. The variable domain in full, completed from reference TRBV30 and TRBJ1-2, reads SQTIHQWPATLVQPVGSPLSLECTVEGTSNPNLYWYRQAAGRGLQLLFYSVGIGQISSEVPQNLSASRPQDRQFILSSKKLLLSDSGFYLCAWSPRTGGIVDYGYTFGSGTRLTVV.

This clone was seen a few times. The chain has TRBV27 and TRBJ2-6, with a possible D match to TRBD1 (5 bases). V shed 9 bases and J shed 0 bases, with 9 bases lying between them. Germline CDR1 is MNHEY and CDR2 is SMNVEV (reference sequence). This CDR3 comprises 14 residues. CDR3 sequence: CASSRGSGANVLTF. The DNA of the CDR3 is TGTGCCAGTTCAAGGGGCTCTGGGGCCAACGTCCTGACTTTC.

This chain links TRBV30 with TRBJ2-7; 10 nucleotides align to TRBD2. Germline-derived CDR1 and CDR2 are GTSNPN and SVGIG (reference sequence). The CDR3 totals 13 residues. V was clipped by 2 bases and J by 7 bases; unmatched bases: 5. Here the CDR3 DNA reads TGTGCCTGGAGTAGCGGGGGGGTCTTTGAGCAGTACTTC. Translating it yields CAWSSGGVFEQYF.